These T cell receptor beta chains were read from a single sample in a study of patients and donors after allogeneic stem cell transplantation. TCRdb passed the RT-PCR reads through MiXCR, listing each CDR3 protein once. This table holds hundreds of thousands of distinct CDR3 sequences, 16% found once. The sample consisted of blood, either unsorted or a sorted T cell fraction (not recorded which). The receptors here all came from a human donor who was either an allogeneic HSCT recipient or a stem cell or donor lymphocyte infusion donor (not recorded which). It is not recorded whose cells these are; they may come from a transplant donor. CDR3s include the opening cysteine and the closing phenylalanine or tryptophan.

v_gene: TRBV9; j_gene: TRBJ2-3; CDR3aa: CASSSRAGGRTDTQYF
v_gene: TRBV12-3/TRBV12-4; j_gene: TRBJ2-2; CDR3aa: CASSLTLGQGTIGELFF
v_gene: TRBV24-1; j_gene: TRBJ2-1; CDR3aa: CATRPGDRSTARGNEQFF
v_gene: TRBV12-3/TRBV12-4; j_gene: TRBJ1-1; CDR3aa: CASSLRRGQNTEAFF
v_gene: TRBV7-7; j_gene: TRBJ2-1; CDR3aa: CASSLGTVGNEQFF
v_gene: TRBV20-1; j_gene: TRBJ2-7; CDR3aa: CSGGLAGVYEQYF
v_gene: TRBV7-2; j_gene: TRBJ2-5; CDR3aa: CASSLDEYRVAPETQYF
v_gene: TRBV11-2; j_gene: TRBJ1-6; CDR3aa: CASSLPGTGNFYNSPLHF
v_gene: TRBV7-9; j_gene: TRBJ1-2; CDR3aa: CASSLGTGGDYGYTF
v_gene: TRBV4-1; j_gene: TRBJ2-7; CDR3aa: CASSQIFGQPSTYEQYF
v_gene: TRBV11-2; j_gene: TRBJ2-1; CDR3aa: CASSLTSGRVNEQFF
v_gene: TRBV12-3/TRBV12-4; j_gene: TRBJ2-1; CDR3aa: CASSPFGTPINEQFF
v_gene: TRBV7-9; j_gene: TRBJ1-6; CDR3aa: CASSRPMGSPLHF
v_gene: TRBV7-9; j_gene: TRBJ1-1; CDR3aa: CASSSGALGGTEAFF
v_gene: TRBV5-1; j_gene: TRBJ1-1; CDR3aa: CASSLEGGRHTEAFF
v_gene: TRBV6-2/TRBV6-3; j_gene: TRBJ2-7; CDR3aa: CASSRRAYEQYF
v_gene: TRBV12-3/TRBV12-4; j_gene: TRBJ1-1; CDR3aa: CARSRGQGINTEAFF
v_gene: TRBV5-1; j_gene: TRBJ1-2; CDR3aa: CASSYRQGNYGYTF
v_gene: TRBV7-2; j_gene: TRBJ2-2; CDR3aa: CASSLEKAGELFF
v_gene: TRBV4-2; j_gene: TRBJ1-2; CDR3aa: CASSQDEGQGANYGYTF
v_gene: TRBV18; j_gene: TRBJ1-4; CDR3aa: CASSPGRGLFF
v_gene: TRBV7-2; j_gene: TRBJ1-1; CDR3aa: CASSSQGTAVAFF
v_gene: TRBV11-3; j_gene: TRBJ2-7; CDR3aa: CASSSSGTHKGYEQYF
v_gene: TRBV29-1; j_gene: TRBJ2-1; CDR3aa: CSVHESPLPNEQFF
v_gene: TRBV7-9; j_gene: TRBJ2-7; CDR3aa: CASSLEPQEQYF
v_gene: TRBV7-2; j_gene: TRBJ1-2; CDR3aa: CASSFRGRGYTF
v_gene: TRBV11-3; j_gene: TRBJ2-1; CDR3aa: CASSFQGHNEQFF
v_gene: TRBV5-1; j_gene: TRBJ2-3; CDR3aa: CASGTSPVKDTQYF
v_gene: TRBV5-1; j_gene: TRBJ2-1; CDR3aa: CASSPTSGIFDEQFF
v_gene: TRBV6-2/TRBV6-3; j_gene: TRBJ1-6; CDR3aa: CASSRQGGNSPLHF
v_gene: TRBV20-1; j_gene: TRBJ2-2; CDR3aa: CSARDPRQGSTGELFF
v_gene: TRBV5-1; j_gene: TRBJ2-1; CDR3aa: CASSLARTSYNEQFF
v_gene: TRBV15; j_gene: TRBJ2-2; CDR3aa: CATSRDRGITTGELFF
v_gene: TRBV5-1; j_gene: TRBJ2-5; CDR3aa: CASRLAGQETQYF
v_gene: TRBV20-1; j_gene: TRBJ1-2; CDR3aa: CSARFRGLGGYTF
v_gene: TRBV2; j_gene: TRBJ1-2; CDR3aa: CASSPGRRPYGYTF
v_gene: TRBV5-1; j_gene: TRBJ2-3; CDR3aa: CASRPGQGAGDTQYF
v_gene: TRBV4-1; j_gene: TRBJ2-2; CDR3aa: CASSQGRANTGELFF
v_gene: TRBV12-3/TRBV12-4; j_gene: TRBJ2-2; CDR3aa: CASVHLGGGELFF
v_gene: TRBV6-2/TRBV6-3; j_gene: TRBJ2-3; CDR3aa: CASSYRREADTQYF
v_gene: TRBV24-1; j_gene: TRBJ1-2; CDR3aa: CATSDEGQGARGYTF
v_gene: TRBV15; j_gene: TRBJ1-5; CDR3aa: CATSRKAGGSNQPQHF
v_gene: TRBV27; j_gene: TRBJ2-7; CDR3aa: CASSLDRRNEQYF
v_gene: TRBV7-8; j_gene: TRBJ1-1; CDR3aa: CASSFPGGGEAFF
v_gene: TRBV4-1; j_gene: TRBJ1-1; CDR3aa: CASSRTQLTGMNTEAFF
v_gene: TRBV6-2/TRBV6-3; j_gene: TRBJ2-3; CDR3aa: CASSYSVRSTSTDTQYF
v_gene: TRBV12-5; j_gene: TRBJ2-1; CDR3aa: CASGLVHRQNEQFF
v_gene: TRBV29-1; j_gene: TRBJ1-4; CDR3aa: CSVAPPGYNEKLFF
v_gene: TRBV7-2; j_gene: TRBJ2-1; CDR3aa: CASSSTSSGSFLF
v_gene: TRBV6-1; j_gene: TRBJ1-5; CDR3aa: CASSPQGPPQPQHF
v_gene: TRBV12-3/TRBV12-4; j_gene: TRBJ1-2; CDR3aa: CASSLLMEGYGYTF
v_gene: TRBV27; j_gene: TRBJ2-3; CDR3aa: CASSLWLANTDTQYF
v_gene: TRBV9; j_gene: TRBJ2-3; CDR3aa: CASSVAGQTVGDTQYF
v_gene: TRBV14; j_gene: TRBJ2-1; CDR3aa: CASSLFGSHNNEQFF
v_gene: TRBV4-1; j_gene: TRBJ2-1; CDR3aa: CASSHEGTWNEQFF